This is a list of T cell receptor beta chains from one sample in a study of cytomegalovirus exposure and HLA in healthy donors. The data were produced by immunoSEQ multiplex PCR, yet TCRdb's version contains in-frame clones alone and is incomplete. The sample lists approximately 190,000 clones, approximately 80% occurring once. Sequencing used PBMCs. The receptors originated from a woman in her twenties or thirties in good health and CMV-seropositive. The CDR3 runs from the conserved cysteine through the conserved F or W. D genes are given only for firm matches. The size field is filled for only some rows; it gives once, few, many or a size class.

clone_size	v_call	j_call	d_call	cdr3_aa	cdr3_nt
.	TRBV7-2	TRBJ2-5	.	CASSLEGGSETQYF	TGTGCCAGCAGCTTAGAGGGGGGGAGCGAGACCCAGTACTTC
.	TRBV10-2	TRBJ2-5	.	CASAQVDETQYF	TGCGCCAGCGCCCAGGTAGACGAGACCCAGTACTTC
.	TRBV5-1	TRBJ2-2	TRBD2	CASTSGLAGPGELFF	TGCGCCAGCACCTCGGGACTAGCGGGGCCCGGGGAGCTGTTTTTT
.	TRBV7-8	TRBJ2-5	.	CASSPTWGGETQYF	TGTGCCAGCAGCCCGACTTGGGGAGGCGAGACCCAGTACTTC
.	TRBV5-1	TRBJ2-5	.	CASTQDSRFQETQYF	TGCGCCAGCACCCAGGACAGCAGATTCCAAGAGACCCAGTACTTC
few	TRBV10-3	TRBJ2-1	TRBD2	CAIRELAGGPGEQFF	TGTGCCATCAGGGAGCTAGCGGGGGGGCCGGGTGAGCAGTTCTTC
.	TRBV7-6	TRBJ2-1	.	CASSLLVASMGEQFF	TGTGCCAGCAGCTTACTTGTAGCGTCTATGGGTGAGCAGTTCTTC
.	TRBV6-5	TRBJ1-2	.	CASSRDLMGYTF	TGTGCCAGCAGTCGGGATCTTATGGGCTACACCTTC
few	TRBV7-9	TRBJ1-2	TRBD1	CSSSLDRAYGYTF	TGTTCCAGCAGCTTGGACAGGGCATATGGCTACACCTTC
.	TRBV19	TRBJ2-1	TRBD2	CASSIGRGDSYNEQFF	TGTGCCAGTAGTATCGGTCGGGGGGACTCCTACAATGAGCAGTTCTTC
.	TRBV18	TRBJ1-3	TRBD1	CASSPGQGTPGNTIYF	TGTGCCAGCTCACCGGGACAGGGGACCCCCGGAAACACCATATATTTT
many	TRBV7-9	TRBJ1-6	TRBD1	CASSSQGAGSPLHF	TGTGCCAGCAGCTCTCAGGGGGCTGGATCACCCCTCCACTTT
.	TRBV28	TRBJ1-1	TRBD1	CASRPAYRGSTEAFF	TGTGCCAGCAGGCCAGCCTACAGGGGTTCTACTGAAGCTTTCTTT
.	TRBV7-2	TRBJ2-5	TRBD2	CASSLDGRVEETQYF	TGTGCCAGCAGCTTAGACGGGAGGGTCGAAGAGACCCAGTACTTC
once	TRBV6-5	TRBJ2-1	TRBD2	CASRAGGPHNEQFF	TGTGCCAGTAGAGCGGGAGGGCCTCACAATGAGCAGTTCTTC
.	TRBV28	TRBJ1-1	TRBD1	CASSVHRGRNTEAFF	TGTGCCAGCAGTGTTCACAGGGGAAGGAACACTGAAGCTTTCTTT
.	TRBV6-5	TRBJ2-7	.	CASSYSRTGIEQYF	TGTGCCAGCAGTTACTCGCGCACAGGGATCGAGCAGTACTTC
.	TRBV6-1	TRBJ2-1	TRBD2	CASSVRTSVLRWNEQFF	TGTGCCAGCAGTGTGCGGACTAGCGTCTTACGGTGGAATGAGCAGTTCTTC
.	TRBV20-1	TRBJ2-5	.	CSAGPKETQYF	TGCAGTGCTGGGCCGAAAGAGACCCAGTACTTC
.	TRBV19	TRBJ2-7	.	CASSTRPGLRPYEQYF	TGTGCCAGTAGTACCCGACCGGGACTGAGACCTTACGAGCAGTACTTC
.	TRBV6-1	TRBJ1-5	.	CASSANQPQHF	TGTGCCAGCAGTGCGAATCAGCCCCAGCATTTT
.	TRBV11-2	TRBJ1-2	TRBD1	CASSPQGATNYGYTF	TGTGCCAGCAGCCCACAGGGGGCGACTAACTATGGCTACACCTTC
.	TRBV19	TRBJ1-2	TRBD1	CASSRQGGGYTF	TGTGCCAGTAGTAGACAGGGAGGAGGCTACACCTTC
.	TRBV10-2	TRBJ1-3	.	CATTGRLDTIYF	TGCGCCACCACGGGAAGGCTGGACACCATATATTTT
.	TRBV7-9	TRBJ1-1	.	CASSFSPSEAFF	TGTGCCAGCAGCTTCTCGCCGAGTGAAGCTTTCTTT
few	TRBV5-4	TRBJ2-7	TRBD1	CASIGQGYEQYF	TGTGCCAGCATAGGACAGGGCTACGAGCAGTACTTC